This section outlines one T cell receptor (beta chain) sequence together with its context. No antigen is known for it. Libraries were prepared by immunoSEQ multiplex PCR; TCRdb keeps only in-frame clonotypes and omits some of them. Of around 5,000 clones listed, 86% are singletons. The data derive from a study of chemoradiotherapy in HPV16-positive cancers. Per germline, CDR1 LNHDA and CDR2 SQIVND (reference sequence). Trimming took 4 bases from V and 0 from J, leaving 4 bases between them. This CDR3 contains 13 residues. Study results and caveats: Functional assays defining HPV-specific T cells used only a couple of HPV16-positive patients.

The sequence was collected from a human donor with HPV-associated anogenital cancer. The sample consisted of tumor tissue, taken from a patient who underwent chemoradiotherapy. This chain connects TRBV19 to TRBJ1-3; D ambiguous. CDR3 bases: TGTGCCAGTAGTACAGACTCTGGAAACACCATATATTTT. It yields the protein CASSTDSGNTIYF. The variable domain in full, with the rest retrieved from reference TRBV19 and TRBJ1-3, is DGGITQSPKYLFRKEGQNVTLSCEQNLNHDAMYWYRQDPGQGLRLIYYSQIVNDFQKGDIAEGYSVSREKKESFPLTVTSAQKNPTAFYLCASSTDSGNTIYFGEGSWLTVV.